One and the same sample provided the 17 T cell receptor beta chains below, sequenced in a study of technical replicates of blood from a handful of donors. The table came from immunoSEQ multiplex PCR; TCRdb's copy has only in-frame clones and leaves some out. The table has about 60,000 clones, approximately 86% seen once. Sequenced: PBMCs. The receptors were sampled from a human donor in good health. Some clones in this sample may be carry-over from other donors' samples.

The V gene is TRBV5-1, the J gene TRBJ2-3; 8 bases are shared with TRBD2. The CDR3 spans 14 residues. J was trimmed by 0 bases and V by 6 bases; bases with no gene match: 3. The germline gives CDR1 SGHRS, CDR2 YFSETQ. This CDR3 reads CASTLAGSTDTQYF. In DNA form, the CDR3 reads TGCGCCAGCACATTAGCGGGGAGCACAGATACGCAGTATTTT.

The chain employs TRBV9 and TRBJ2-7; 11 bases fit TRBD2. The trim removed 3 bases at V and 2 bases at J, leaving 4 bases unmatched. Per the germline V gene, CDR1 is SGDLS and CDR2 is YYNGEE. The CDR3 extends over 15 amino acids. The CDR3 sequence is CASSAGTSGTYEQYF. The CDR3 coding sequence is TGTGCCAGCAGCGCGGGGACTAGCGGCACCTACGAGCAGTACTTC.

V and J are TRBV28 and TRBJ2-7; weak D call: TRBD2 (5 bases). V lost 4 bases, J lost 3 bases, and 10 bases lay in between. This CDR3 contains 13 residues. The germline gives CDR1 MDHEN, CDR2 SYDVKM. The CDR3 DNA sequence: TGTGCCAGCAGTTCCGGGATCTTCTACGAGCAGTACTTC. Translation: CASSSGIFYEQYF.

The chain employs TRBV27 and TRBJ1-2, with D tentatively TRBD1 (6 bases). Germline V gives CDR1 MNHEY, CDR2 SMNVEV (reference sequence). The CDR3 totals 21 residues. Trimming took off 4 bases at V and 5 bases at J, with 35 bases between the two ends. The CDR3 is CASSSLIGTRNRAEVPYGYTF. In DNA, the CDR3 is TGTGCCAGCAGTTCCCTAATAGGGACAAGGAATAGGGCGGAAGTTCCGTATGGCTACACCTTC.

This rearrangement joins TRBV6-1 to TRBJ1-1; weak D call: TRBD1 (5 bases). CDR1 is MNHNS, CDR2 SASEGT, per germline. Trimming removed 10 bases at V and 1 base at J, with 13 bases between. The CDR3 runs 13 residues. The CDR3 loop reads CAIKDIQNTEAFF. CDR3 nucleotides: TGTGCCATCAAGGACATACAGAACACTGAAGCTTTCTTT.

The CDR3 sequence is CAIKSSNSRRAATEAFF. Here the CDR3 DNA reads TGTGCCATCAAGAGTTCCAACTCTCGCAGGGCGGCCACTGAAGCTTTCTTT. V and J are TRBV10-3 and TRBJ1-1, with a possible D match to TRBD1 (5 bases). Germline CDR1 is ENHRY and CDR2 is SYGVKD. Trimming removed 7 bases at V and 4 bases at J, with 25 bases between. The CDR3 consists of 17 residues.

The genes are TRBV11-2 and TRBJ2-7, with D uncertain. From germline, CDR1 is SGHAT and CDR2 FQNNGV. This CDR3 has 13 residues. Between the trimmed V and J ends, which lost 2 bases and 6 bases, there was a span of 11 bases. The CDR3 loop is CASSLTSLVEQYF. The CDR3 region has the DNA TGTGCCAGCAGCTTAACATCCCTCGTCGAGCAGTACTTC.

J is TRBJ1-6 and V is TRBV5-1, with a weak D call TRBD1 (6 bases). The length of the CDR3 is 16 residues. V dropped 0 bases and J dropped 7 bases, with 14 bases sitting between them. Germline-derived CDR1 and CDR2 are SGHRS and YFSETQ. The CDR3 loop reads CASSLDATGNNSPLHF. The DNA of the CDR3 is TGCGCCAGCAGCTTGGATGCGACAGGCAACAATTCACCCCTCCACTTT.

This clone was seen just once. The chain recombines TRBV10-3 with TRBJ1-5; 7 bases match TRBD1. Trimming at V came to 4 bases and at J to 6 bases, leaving 3 bases not matched to a gene. This CDR3 spans 13 amino acids. The germline CDR1 and CDR2 sequences are ENHRY and SYGVKD. As DNA, the CDR3 is TGTGCCATCAGTGCTCAGGGGGGTCAGCCCCAGCATTTT. This gives the protein CAISAQGGQPQHF.

The chain uses TRBV9 and TRBJ1-5; D unresolved. There are 15 residues in the CDR3. The V gene's germline CDR1 is SGDLS and CDR2 YYNGEE. Trimming removed 3 bases at V and 0 bases at J, with 10 bases between. CDR3 sequence (DNA): TGTGCCAGCAGCGCAGAGGGATATAGCAATCAGCCCCAGCATTTT. Its protein is CASSAEGYSNQPQHF. Together with reference TRBV9 and TRBJ1-5, the CDR3 gives the full variable domain: DSGVTQTPKHLITATGQRVTLRCSPRSGDLSVYWYQQSLDQGLQFLIQYYNGEERAKGNILERFSAQQFPDLHSELNLSSLELGDSALYFCASSAEGYSNQPQHFGDGTRLSIL.

The chain links TRBV27 to TRBJ1-1; 7 bases agree with TRBD1. This CDR3 has 14 residues. V was pared by 5 bases and J by 1 base, with 4 bases of the junction left unmatched. The germline gives CDR1 MNHEY, CDR2 SMNVEV (reference sequence). CDR3 amino acids: CASSIYRGNTEAFF. In DNA, the CDR3 is TGTGCCAGCAGTATCTACAGGGGGAACACTGAAGCTTTCTTT.

The genes are TRBV11-3 and TRBJ2-1, with D possibly being TRBD2 (5 bases). The CDR3 consists of 17 residues. The V and J ends lost 1 base and 0 bases respectively, with 13 bases between them. In germline, CDR1 is SGHNT, CDR2 YENEEA. Here the CDR3 reads CASSLGAGPSSYNEQFF. CDR3 sequence (DNA): TGTGCCAGCAGCTTAGGGGCGGGTCCGAGCTCCTACAATGAGCAGTTCTTC. Full variable domain (missing parts from reference TRBV11-3 and TRBJ2-1): EAGVVQSPRYKIIEKKQPVAFWCNPISGHNTLYWYLQNLGQGPELLIRYENEEAVDDSQLPKDRFSAERLKGVDSTLKIQPAELGDSAVYLCASSLGAGPSSYNEQFFGPGTRLTVL.

V gene TRBV4-1 combines with J gene TRBJ2-1; D not certain. CDR1 MGHRA and CDR2 YSYEKL come from the germline V gene. Deletions cut 0 bases from V and 4 bases from J, with 10 bases between. This CDR3 spans 15 amino acids. CDR3 nucleotide sequence: TGCGCCAGCAGCCAAGAGTCCTACGGGTACAATGAGCAGTTCTTC. Amino acids: CASSQESYGYNEQFF.

This chain joins TRBV7-3 and TRBJ1-1, with TRBD1 as a possible D gene (6 bases). V shed 7 bases and J shed 5 bases, with 17 bases lying between them. Germline CDR1 is SGHTA and CDR2 is FQGTGA. The CDR3 runs to 14 residues. The chain's CDR3 is CASKVNRVETEAFF. The CDR3 nucleotides read TGTGCCAGCAAGGTTAACAGGGTGGAAACTGAAGCTTTCTTT.

The rearrangement joins TRBV5-4 to TRBJ2-1, with TRBD2 matching over 11 bases. The length of the CDR3 is 16 residues. From germline, CDR1 is SGHNT and CDR2 YYREEE (reference sequence). V dropped 4 bases and J dropped 1; count of bases not matched to a gene: 4. DNA for the CDR3: TGTGCCAGCAGCCCGGGACTAGCGGAGTCCTACAATGAGCAGTTCTTC. Its protein product is CASSPGLAESYNEQFF.

This rearrangement joins TRBV7-3 to TRBJ2-2, with 12 bases matching TRBD2. The germline V gene encodes CDR1 SGHTA and CDR2 FQGTGA. The length of the CDR3 is 17 residues. The V gene end was trimmed by 4 bases and the J gene end by 6 bases; junction bases not matched to a gene: 9. CDR3 nucleotide sequence: TGTGCCAGCAGCTGGCTAGCGGGAGGGATTAGAGCCGGGGAGCTGTTTTTT. Its translation is CASSWLAGGIRAGELFF.

This sequence joins TRBV4-3 and TRBJ1-4; D remains unclear. CDR3 size: 14 residues. Trimming left V 1 base short and J 8 bases short, with 11 bases between. The germline V gene has CDR1 LGHNA and CDR2 YSLEER. CDR3 DNA: TGCGCCAGCAGCCAAGTTCAAGGTAGCGAAAAACTGTTTTTT. It translates to CASSQVQGSEKLFF.